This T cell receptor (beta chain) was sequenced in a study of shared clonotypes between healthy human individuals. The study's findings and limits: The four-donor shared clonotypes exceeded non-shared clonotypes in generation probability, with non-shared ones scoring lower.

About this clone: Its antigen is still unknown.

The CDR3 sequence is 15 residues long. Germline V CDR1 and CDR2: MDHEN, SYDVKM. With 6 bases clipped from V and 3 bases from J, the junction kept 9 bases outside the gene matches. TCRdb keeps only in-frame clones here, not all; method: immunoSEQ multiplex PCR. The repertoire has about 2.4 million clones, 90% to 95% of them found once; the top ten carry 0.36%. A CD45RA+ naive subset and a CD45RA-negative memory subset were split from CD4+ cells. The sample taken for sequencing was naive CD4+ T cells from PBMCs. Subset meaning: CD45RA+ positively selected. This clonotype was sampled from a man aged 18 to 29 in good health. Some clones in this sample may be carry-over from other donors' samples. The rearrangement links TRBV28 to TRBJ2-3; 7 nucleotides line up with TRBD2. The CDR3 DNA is TGTGCCAGCAGCCAGCTGGGCGGGGGAACAGATACGCAGTATTTT. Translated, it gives CASSQLGGGTDTQYF. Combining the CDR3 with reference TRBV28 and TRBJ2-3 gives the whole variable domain DVKVTQSSRYLVKRTGEKVFLECVQDMDHENMFWYRQDPGLGLRLIYFSYDVKMKEKGDIPEGYSVSREKKERFSLILESASTNQTSMYLCASSQLGGGTDTQYFGPGTRLTVL.